This entry concerns a single T cell receptor (beta chain). Its matching antigen is unknown. This record comes from a study of T cell repertoires in cytomegalovirus infection. About the research overall: Selection of CMV epitopes for the study included recently identified HLA-C-restricted and well-studied HLA-B-restricted ones.

TCRdb processed the reads anew with MiXCR; each CDR3 protein has one entry. The sample includes more than 95,000 distinct CDR3 sequences, more than 30% of them seen just once. The germline CDR1 and CDR2 sequences are MNHEY and SMNVEV (reference sequence). V trimming: 5 bases; J trimming: 7 bases; junction bases outside the gene matches: 25. The CDR3 runs 21 residues. Broader study findings: CMV carriers with the relevant HLA were identified by cumulative public TCR beta family frequency. HLA-C-restricted CMV-specific TCR beta clonotypes prevailed in the ex vivo response.

The sample in question was CD8+ T cells from cultured PBMCs, obtained from culture after CMV antigen stimulation. This receptor was obtained from a human donor in good health (CMV status not recorded). Some clones in this sample may be carry-over from other donors' samples. The rearrangement uses TRBV27 and TRBJ2-1, with 11 bases identical to TRBD2. CDR3 in DNA: TGTGCCAGCAGTCCAATACCCCCGGGACTAGCGGCGGGGGGGCTGTATAATGAGCAGTTCTTC. This encodes CASSPIPPGLAAGGLYNEQFF.